These 23 T cell receptor beta chains came from one sample sequenced in a study of OX40 agonist ivuxolimab in advanced cancers. The method was immunoSEQ multiplex PCR; TCRdb's version includes in-frame clones alone and lacks a portion of them. The sample carries roughly 16,000 clones, 70% to 85% recorded once. The sample was CD4+ or CD8+ T cells sorted from blood, taken in a trial of the OX40 agonist ivuxolimab. The receptors originated from an adult with an advanced solid tumor such as melanoma, head and neck, liver or kidney cancer.

V gene TRBV4-1 combines with J gene TRBJ1-1, with 10 bases identical to TRBD1. With V trimmed by 3 bases and J by 4 bases, 5 bases remained unmatched. CDR1 and CDR2 from the germline V gene are MGHRA and YSYEKL. This CDR3 region has 15 residues. The CDR3, as DNA: TGCGCCAGCAGCCAGGACCGGGACAGGGGCACTGAAGCTTTCTTT. It yields the protein CASSQDRDRGTEAFF.

The CDR3 DNA sequence: TGTGCCAGCAGTGAATGGCTCGGGACGGGGGATGGTTCACCCCTCCACTTT. Translated, it gives CASSEWLGTGDGSPLHF. V usage is TRBV2 and J usage is TRBJ1-6; D perhaps matches TRBD1 (5 bases). V dropped 2 bases and J dropped 9 bases, with 20 bases sitting between them. This CDR3 has 17 residues. CDR1 and CDR2 from the germline V gene are SNHLY and FYNNEI.

The genes are TRBV5-4 and TRBJ2-3; D is undetermined. V was shortened by 1 base and J by 9 bases, with 12 bases between the two germline ends. This CDR3 is built from 13 residues. CDR1 and CDR2 (germline): SGHNT, YYREEE (reference sequence). CDR3 sequence reads: CASSLRADTTQYF. The CDR3 DNA reads TGTGCCAGCAGCTTGAGGGCAGATACCACGCAGTATTTT. Combining the CDR3 with reference TRBV5-4 and TRBJ2-3 gives the whole variable domain ETGVTQSPTHLIKTRGQQVTLRCSSQSGHNTVSWYQQALGQGPQFIFQYYREEENGRGNFPPRFSGLQFPNYSSELNVNALELDDSALYLCASSLRADTTQYFGPGTRLTVL.

The rearrangement joins TRBV27 to TRBJ2-1, with 10 bases matching TRBD2. Germline trimming cut 8 bases from V and 4 bases from J; bases unmatched to any gene: 8. This CDR3 comprises 15 residues. The V gene's germline CDR1 is MNHEY and CDR2 SMNVEV (reference sequence). The DNA of the CDR3 is TGTGCCAGCCGTACAACTAGCGGGGTATACAATGAGCAGTTCTTC. It codes for CASRTTSGVYNEQFF.

This clone is classed as medium-sized. V gene TRBV5-6 combines with J gene TRBJ1-3; D call uncertain. Germline-derived CDR1 and CDR2 are SGHDT and YYEEEE. The CDR3 has 15 residues. The V end lost 0 bases, the J end lost 0 bases, and 7 bases lay between the germline ends. This chain's CDR3 is CASSLAAISGNTIYF. CDR3 bases: TGTGCCAGCAGCTTGGCCGCAATCTCTGGAAACACCATATATTTT.

The chain combines TRBV2 with TRBJ2-3; 11 bases line up with TRBD2. The V gene's germline CDR1 is SNHLY and CDR2 FYNNEI. The CDR3 consists of 17 residues. V gave up 2 bases and J gave up 2 bases; unmatched junction bases: 6. CDR3 loop: CASSEPSGRKTTDTQYF. CDR3 DNA: TGTGCCAGCAGTGAACCTAGCGGGAGGAAAACCACAGATACGCAGTATTTT. Using reference TRBV2 and TRBJ2-3 for the parts outside the CDR3, the full variable domain is EPEVTQTPSHQVTQMGQEVILRCVPISNHLYFYWYRQILGQKVEFLVSFYNNEISEKSEIFDDQFSVERPDGSNFTLKIRSTKLEDSAMYFCASSEPSGRKTTDTQYFGPGTRLTVL.

The chain's CDR3 is CASSAERADRLTNEKLFF. The CDR3 DNA sequence: TGTGCCAGTAGCGCCGAGAGGGCGGACCGACTGACTAATGAAAAACTGTTTTTT. This rearrangement joins TRBV19 to TRBJ1-4; D call uncertain. CDR1 is LNHDA, CDR2 SQIVND, per germline (reference sequence). The CDR3 covers 18 residues. Trimming cost V 6 bases and J 2 bases, with 22 bases left between them. Looking up the rest from reference TRBV19 and TRBJ1-4 gives the full variable domain: DGGITQSPKYLFRKEGQNVTLSCEQNLNHDAMYWYRQDPGQGLRLIYYSQIVNDFQKGDIAEGYSVSREKKESFPLTVTSAQKNPTAFYLCASSAERADRLTNEKLFFGSGTQLSVL.

This chain links TRBV5-8 with TRBJ2-7, with D possibly being TRBD1 or TRBD2 (5 bases each). The germline V gene has CDR1 SGHTS and CDR2 YDEGEE. Between the trimmed V and J ends, which lost 2 bases and 5 bases, there was a span of 17 bases. This CDR3 has 15 residues. CDR3 bases: TGTGCCAGCAGCTTAAGTAGAGGGGTTTGGGACGAGCAGTACTTC. Encoded protein: CASSLSRGVWDEQYF. Full variable domain (outside the CDR3, taken from reference TRBV5-8 and TRBJ2-7): EAGVTQSPTHLIKTRGQQATLRCSPISGHTSVYWYQQALGLGLQFLLWYDEGEERNRGNFPPRFSGRQFPNYSSELNVNALELEDSALYLCASSLSRGVWDEQYFGPGTRLTVT.

V and J are TRBV19 and TRBJ2-3, with D unclear. Trimming pared 3 bases from V and 0 bases from J, leaving 4 bases between. CDR3 length equals 13 residues. Germline V gene sequence: CDR1 LNHDA, CDR2 SQIVND (reference sequence). The CDR3: CASSIASTDTQYF. The CDR3 DNA reads TGTGCCAGTAGTATTGCTAGCACAGATACGCAGTATTTT.

The chain combines TRBV7-2 with TRBJ1-1, with D hard to call. Germline CDR1 SGHTA, CDR2 FQGNSA. The CDR3 has 12 residues. V lost 2 bases, J lost 8 bases, and 9 bases lay in between. CDR3 sequence (DNA): TGTGCCAGCAGCTTAAGAAGGATCGAAGCTTTCTTT. As protein: CASSLRRIEAFF.

The chain has TRBV10-3 and TRBJ2-7, with 7 bases that match TRBD2. Germline trimming cut 7 bases from V and 1 base from J; bases unmatched to any gene: 1. The CDR3 has 12 residues. Germline V gene sequence: CDR1 ENHRY, CDR2 SYGVKD. CDR3 nucleotides: TGTGCCATCACTAGCGGATCCTACGAGCAGTACTTC. This codes for CAITSGSYEQYF.

The rearrangement joins TRBV6-1 to TRBJ2-5; 7 bases fit TRBD1. The J call is doubtful: the DNA matches TRBJ2-7 better. The CDR3 runs 13 residues. CDR1 MNHNS and CDR2 SASEGT come from the germline V gene. The CDR3, as DNA: TGTGCCAGCCTCGGGACAGTCTCCTACGAGCAGTACTTC. Its translation is CASLGTVSYEQYF.

The CDR3 loop is CASSFGGHTGELFF. CDR3 DNA: TGTGCCAGCAGCTTTGGGGGGCATACCGGGGAGCTGTTTTTT. V and J are TRBV7-3 and TRBJ2-2; possibly TRBD1 or TRBD2 for D (6 bases each). V lost 3 bases and J 5 bases, leaving 10 bases between the germline ends. CDR3 length: 14 residues. The germline CDR1 and CDR2 sequences are SGHTA and FQGTGA.

The CDR3 sequence is CASSQDLVGAATDTQYF. Written as DNA, the CDR3 is TGCGCCAGCAGCCAAGATCTGGTGGGGGCGGCCACAGATACGCAGTATTTT. The V call is TRBV4-3, the J call TRBJ2-3, with a tentative D call TRBD1 (6 bases). Trimming pared 0 bases from V and 2 bases from J, leaving 15 bases between. Germline V gene data show CDR1 as LGHNA and CDR2 as YSLEER. The CDR3 totals 17 residues.

The chain recombines TRBV10-2 with TRBJ2-1; D is possibly TRBD1 or TRBD2 (5 bases each). Trimming removed 2 bases from V and 10 bases from J, with 12 bases in between. The CDR3 is 13 amino acids. Germline V gene data show CDR1 as WSHSY and CDR2 as SAAADI. Written as DNA, the CDR3 is TGCGCCAGCAGTGAGGGGGCTAGCTGGGAGCAGTTCTTC. Translating it yields CASSEGASWEQFF.

The chain is built from TRBV7-2 and TRBJ2-7; TRBD1 matches at 7 bases. The CDR3 is 16 residues long. Germline V gene sequence: CDR1 SGHTA, CDR2 FQGNSA. J gave up 4 bases and V 2 bases, and 11 bases lay outside the gene matches. CDR3 loop: CASSLTRDSLYYEQYF. As DNA, the CDR3 is TGTGCCAGCAGCTTAACCCGGGACAGTCTATATTACGAGCAGTACTTC.

The chain couples TRBV5-5 to TRBJ1-2; D uncertain. The V end lost 6 bases, the J end lost 4 bases, and 19 bases lay between the germline ends. The CDR3 is 15 residues long. Germline CDR1 is SGHKS and CDR2 is YYEKEE (reference sequence). In DNA, the CDR3 is TGTGCCAGCAATGCATCTTCGCGAAAGACCTATGGCTACACCTTC. Amino acids: CASNASSRKTYGYTF.

The chain is built from TRBV14 and TRBJ2-2, with a tentative D call TRBD1 (8 bases). The CDR3 has 19 amino acids. V was trimmed by 2 bases and J by 2 bases, leaving 21 bases between them. Germline V gives CDR1 SGHDN, CDR2 FVKESK. The CDR3 DNA sequence: TGTGCCAGCAGCCAAACCGGACAGGGACTATTCATTAACACCGGGGAGCTGTTTTTT. Its translation: CASSQTGQGLFINTGELFF.

The V and J genes are TRBV5-6 and TRBJ1-2, with 7 bases lining up with TRBD1. V shed 4 bases, J shed 4 bases, and the junction held 4 bases outside the gene matches. The CDR3 is 13 residues long. Germline V gene data show CDR1 as SGHDT and CDR2 as YYEEEE. CDR3 loop: CASSRGTVYGYTF. The DNA of the CDR3 is TGTGCCAGCAGCAGAGGGACAGTCTATGGCTACACCTTC.

The chain uses TRBV6-5 and TRBJ1-5; the match to TRBD1 covers 7 bases. Per germline, CDR1 MNHEY and CDR2 SVGAGI. V was pared by 2 bases and J by 5 bases, with 0 bases of the junction left unmatched. The CDR3 is 13 residues long. As DNA, the CDR3 is TGTGCCAGCAGTTACGGACAGGATCAGCCCCAGCATTTT. Protein product: CASSYGQDQPQHF.

The chain uses TRBV5-6 and TRBJ1-2; D is unclear. CDR3 length: 16 amino acids. Germline CDR1 is SGHDT and CDR2 is YYEEEE. V shed 0 bases and J shed 4 bases, with 16 bases lying between them. The chain's CDR3 is CASSLGTQVKFYGYTF. The CDR3 coding sequence is TGTGCCAGCAGCTTGGGTACTCAGGTGAAATTCTATGGCTACACCTTC.

This rearrangement joins TRBV4-3 to TRBJ1-1, with 9 bases fitting TRBD1. CDR1 is LGHNA and CDR2 is YSLEER in the germline V gene. The CDR3 consists of 16 residues. V was clipped by 3 bases and J by 4 bases; unmatched bases: 9. This chain's CDR3 is CASSQGPGTGSTEAFF. CDR3 sequence (DNA): TGCGCCAGCAGCCAGGGTCCCGGGACAGGGAGCACTGAAGCTTTCTTT.

By proportion, this clone is medium-sized. The rearrangement uses TRBV28 and TRBJ2-7; possibly TRBD1 or TRBD2 for D (5 bases each). V gave up 4 bases and J gave up 3 bases, with 16 bases separating them. CDR3 length: 15 amino acids. Germline CDR1 reads MDHEN; CDR2 reads SYDVKM. In DNA, the CDR3 is TGTGCCAGCAGTTCCGGGACCGACTTAGACTACGAGCAGTACTTC. Its protein product is CASSSGTDLDYEQYF.